These 16 T cell receptor beta chains were all obtained from the same sample, sequenced in a study of pediatric ulcerative colitis. One to two pinch biopsies were taken from the rectum during colonoscopy. Using immunoSEQ multiplex PCR, the repertoire was profiled, and TCRdb retains in-frame clones only, with some absent. This table has approximately 37,000 clones, roughly four fifths appearing once. Sequencing was performed on gut tissue. These receptor sequences come from a boy aged 5-17 years with severe ulcerative colitis.

This chain uses TRBV5-5 with TRBJ2-5, with D uncertain. The germline V gene encodes CDR1 SGHKS and CDR2 YYEKEE (reference sequence). This CDR3 comprises 12 residues. Trimming stripped 4 bases from V and 4 bases from J, with 8 bases between. The CDR3 DNA reads TGTGCCAGCAGCCAATCCACAGAGACCCAGTACTTC. Translation: CASSQSTETQYF.

V is TRBV5-1 and J is TRBJ2-7; 7 nucleotides align to TRBD1. CDR1 and CDR2 (germline): SGHRS, YFSETQ. The V segment lost 0 bases and the J segment 3 bases; nucleotides outside the gene matches: 3. This CDR3 contains 14 residues. The DNA for the CDR3 is TGCGCCAGCAGCTTGGGACAGGGTTACTACGAGCAGTACTTC. Translation gives CASSLGQGYYEQYF.

This sequence joins TRBV1 and TRBJ1-1; the D call TRBD1 from the table was never checked on the DNA. TRBV1 is termed a pseudogene. CDR3 size: 14 residues. CDR3 region: CTSKLGHLNTEAFF. The CDR3 nucleotides are TGCACCAGCAAATTGGGACACTTGAACACTGAAGCTTTCTTT.

J is TRBJ2-5 and V is TRBV19, with D perhaps matching TRBD1 (5 bases). V was clipped by 2 bases and J by 1 base, with 11 bases between them. Germline V gene data show CDR1 as LNHDA and CDR2 as SQIVND (reference sequence). The CDR3 is made up of 15 amino acids. DNA of the CDR3: TGTGCCAGTAGTATAAGTGCAGGGCTCCAAGAGACCCAGTACTTC. Translation: CASSISAGLQETQYF.

This chain connects TRBV14 to TRBJ1-6; D is unclear. Germline CDR1 is SGHDN and CDR2 is FVKESK. CDR3 length: 15 amino acids. V was cut by 1 base and J by 7 bases, with 11 bases left in between. CDR3 sequence: CASSQARQLNSPLHF. The CDR3 nucleotides are TGTGCCAGCAGCCAAGCTCGACAACTCAATTCACCCCTCCACTTT.

V usage is TRBV14 and J usage is TRBJ1-2, with D uncertain. The germline V and J ends were trimmed by 2 bases and 1 base, with 2 bases remaining between them. The germline gives CDR1 SGHDN, CDR2 FVKESK. The CDR3 is 12 residues long. CDR3 bases: TGTGCCAGCAGCCAACATAACTATGGCTACACCTTC. It codes for CASSQHNYGYTF.

This chain uses TRBV6-1 with TRBJ1-3, with TRBD1 matching over 9 bases. The CDR3 has 15 amino acids. The V gene's germline CDR1 is MNHNS and CDR2 SASEGT. The junction had 7 bases not matched to a gene; V was cut back by 6 bases and J by 4 bases. In DNA form, the CDR3 reads TGTGCCAGCAGAGACAGGGGGATTATAGGAAACACCATATATTTT. Amino acids: CASRDRGIIGNTIYF.

The V and J genes are TRBV11-1 and TRBJ1-2; 10 bases are a match to TRBD1. J lost 4 bases, V lost 5 bases, and 10 bases had no gene match. CDR1 is SGHAT, CDR2 FQDESV, per germline (reference sequence). CDR3 length equals 16 residues. CDR3 region: CASSPDRDRGSYGYTF. The CDR3 DNA sequence: TGTGCCAGCAGCCCAGACCGGGACAGGGGATCCTATGGCTACACCTTC.

The V and J genes are TRBV6-5 and TRBJ2-2; TRBD2 is a possible D gene (7 bases). The V end lost 8 bases, the J end lost 7 bases, and 17 bases lay between the germline ends. Germline CDR1 reads MNHEY; CDR2 reads SVGAGI. The CDR3 runs 14 residues. This CDR3 reads CASGRGGADGELFF. The CDR3 coding sequence is TGTGCCAGCGGACGTGGGGGGGCCGACGGGGAGCTGTTTTTT.

The J gene is TRBJ2-1, the V gene TRBV6-6, with D tentatively TRBD2 (6 bases). The CDR3 is 16 residues long. Trimming stripped 6 bases from V and 5 bases from J, with 20 bases between. Germline V gene data show CDR1 as MNHNY and CDR2 as SVGAGI (reference sequence). The CDR3, as DNA: TGTGCCAGCAGATCAACCCTAGCGCAGACTAACAATGAGCAGTTCTTC. Its translation is CASRSTLAQTNNEQFF.

V usage is TRBV7-3 and J usage is TRBJ2-3; 9 bases map to TRBD2. Germline CDR1 is SGHTA and CDR2 is FQGTGA. V was pared by 2 bases and J by 4 bases, with 4 bases of the junction left unmatched. The CDR3 is 15 residues long. The chain's CDR3 is CASSLWASGADTQYF. The CDR3 DNA reads TGTGCCAGCAGCTTATGGGCTAGCGGGGCAGATACGCAGTATTTT.

The chain combines TRBV4-2 with TRBJ2-1, with a tentative D call TRBD2 (7 bases). Trimming cost V 0 bases and J 4 bases, with 16 bases left between them. The CDR3 is 17 residues long. CDR1 is LGHNA, CDR2 YNFKEQ, per germline. The CDR3 sequence is CASSQDQERGGYNEQFF. The CDR3 DNA reads as TGTGCCAGCAGCCAAGATCAAGAAAGGGGGGGGTACAATGAGCAGTTCTTC.

The gene calls are TRBV28 and TRBJ1-4, with 9 bases lining up with TRBD1. The ends lost 3 bases at V and 4 bases at J; junction bases unmatched: 12. Germline V gene data show CDR1 as MDHEN and CDR2 as SYDVKM. This CDR3 region has 18 residues. The CDR3 spells CASSLREGDRDNNEKLFF. CDR3 coding DNA: TGTGCCAGCAGTTTGCGGGAAGGGGACAGGGATAATAATGAAAAACTGTTTTTT.

CDR3 residues: CSVEEPAIVGETQYF. The CDR3 DNA follows: TGCAGCGTTGAAGAACCCGCAATAGTGGGAGAGACCCAGTACTTC. The chain is built from TRBV29-1 and TRBJ2-5; unclear D gene. The CDR3 extends over 15 amino acids. V shed 0 bases and J shed 4 bases, with 15 bases lying between them. From germline, CDR1 is SQVTM and CDR2 ANQGSEA.

The chain uses TRBV11-3 and TRBJ2-1; tentatively, D is TRBD2 (6 bases). V lost 4 bases to trimming and J lost 7 bases, with 17 bases between them. The CDR3 has 15 residues. Germline values: CDR1 SGHNT, CDR2 YENEEA. CDR3 amino acids: CASSSLVGGANEQFF. As DNA, the CDR3 is TGTGCCAGCAGCTCGCTAGTGGGGGGAGCTAATGAGCAGTTCTTC.

The rearrangement links TRBV4-1 to TRBJ2-5; 7 bases are a match to TRBD1. Germline values: CDR1 MGHRA, CDR2 YSYEKL. CDR3 size: 16 residues. V lost 0 bases, J lost 4 bases, and 8 bases stayed unmatched. The CDR3 DNA reads TGCGCCAGCAGCCAAGAGAGGGACAGTCGACGAGAGACCCAGTACTTC. Translation gives CASSQERDSRRETQYF.